This is a list of T cell receptor beta chains from one sample in a study of cytomegalovirus exposure and HLA in healthy donors. Data came from immunoSEQ multiplex PCR; TCRdb stores just in-frame clones and leaves some out. Among around 250,000 clones listed, less than 95% were seen once. Material: PBMCs. These TCRs come from a woman aged 25 to 39 in good health and CMV-seronegative. Both conserved end residues are part of each CDR3. The order of the fields is J gene, clone size, V gene, D gene, CDR3 DNA, CDR3 protein. The D gene is left open where the match is weak. Clone sizes are given selectively: once, few, many, or a class where the clone is expanded.

J gene: TRBJ2-1
clone size: .
V gene: TRBV6-5
D gene: TRBD2
CDR3 DNA: TGTGCCAGCAGTCCCGGGACTAGTTACAATGAGCAGTTCTTC
CDR3 protein: CASSPGTSYNEQFF

J gene: TRBJ2-5
clone size: .
V gene: TRBV2
D gene: TRBD1
CDR3 DNA: TGTGCCAGCAGTCCACAGGGGGCAAAGACCCAGTACTTC
CDR3 protein: CASSPQGAKTQYF

J gene: TRBJ1-4
clone size: .
V gene: TRBV2
D gene: .
CDR3 DNA: TGTGCCAGCAGCGCGGATGGGAATTTAAATGAAAAACTGTTTTTT
CDR3 protein: CASSADGNLNEKLFF

J gene: TRBJ2-3
clone size: .
V gene: TRBV27
D gene: .
CDR3 DNA: TGTGCCAGCAGTCCCTTCCCGGGCGACACTTTAGCAGATACGCAGTATTTT
CDR3 protein: CASSPFPGDTLADTQYF

J gene: TRBJ2-7
clone size: .
V gene: TRBV30
D gene: TRBD2
CDR3 DNA: TGTGCCTGGAGTGTACGGCTAGCGGGCACCTACGAGCAGTACTTC
CDR3 protein: CAWSVRLAGTYEQYF

J gene: TRBJ2-7
clone size: once
V gene: TRBV27
D gene: TRBD2
CDR3 DNA: TGTGCCAGCAGTTTATCGTCTAGCGGGGACTACGAGCAGTACTTC
CDR3 protein: CASSLSSSGDYEQYF

J gene: TRBJ2-1
clone size: .
V gene: TRBV7-3
D gene: .
CDR3 DNA: TGTGCCAGCAGCTTAAGGCCAGGCAATGAGCAGTTCTTC
CDR3 protein: CASSLRPGNEQFF

J gene: TRBJ2-5
clone size: .
V gene: TRBV6-1
D gene: TRBD2
CDR3 DNA: TGTGCCAGCAGCGACTTCGGGAGGGGAGAGACCCAGTACTTC
CDR3 protein: CASSDFGRGETQYF

J gene: TRBJ2-6
clone size: once
V gene: TRBV25-1
D gene: .
CDR3 DNA: TGTGCCAGCAGTGCGGGCGACATCTCTGGGGCCAACGTCCTGACTTTC
CDR3 protein: CASSAGDISGANVLTF

J gene: TRBJ2-7
clone size: .
V gene: TRBV28
D gene: .
CDR3 DNA: TGTGCCAGCAGACCAAGTCTGGTCCGGACAGCCCTCTACGAGCAGTACTTC
CDR3 protein: CASRPSLVRTALYEQYF

J gene: TRBJ2-7
clone size: few
V gene: TRBV23-1
D gene: .
CDR3 DNA: TGCGCCAGCAGCCCCCGGTTGTACGAGCAGTACTTC
CDR3 protein: CASSPRLYEQYF

J gene: TRBJ2-7
clone size: .
V gene: TRBV6-6
D gene: .
CDR3 DNA: TGTGCCATTGATGAGGGGTTCGGTTACGAGCAGTACTTC
CDR3 protein: CAIDEGFGYEQYF

J gene: TRBJ2-1
clone size: .
V gene: TRBV7-2
D gene: TRBD2
CDR3 DNA: TGTGCCAGCAGCTCGACGGGGGGGCAGTTCTTC
CDR3 protein: CASSSTGGQFF

J gene: TRBJ2-5
clone size: .
V gene: TRBV18
D gene: TRBD1
CDR3 DNA: TGTGCCAGCTCAGCACAGGGGGGACGGCAAGAGACCCAGTACTTC
CDR3 protein: CASSAQGGRQETQYF

J gene: TRBJ2-7
clone size: .
V gene: TRBV19
D gene: TRBD1
CDR3 DNA: TGTGCCAGTAGTGCCGGGACAGGGGTCACCTACGAGCAGTACTTC
CDR3 protein: CASSAGTGVTYEQYF

J gene: TRBJ2-3
clone size: few
V gene: TRBV28
D gene: TRBD1
CDR3 DNA: TGTGCCAGCAGCTCCTCCGGGACAGGGGATGTTGATACGCAGTATTTT
CDR3 protein: CASSSSGTGDVDTQYF

J gene: TRBJ2-5
clone size: .
V gene: TRBV7-6
D gene: .
CDR3 DNA: TGTGCCAGCAGCCGGGACTACCAAGAGACCCAGTACTTC
CDR3 protein: CASSRDYQETQYF

J gene: TRBJ2-7
clone size: once
V gene: TRBV13
D gene: TRBD2
CDR3 DNA: TGTGCCAGCACTAGCGGGAGTTTGTACGAGCAGTACTTC
CDR3 protein: CASTSGSLYEQYF

J gene: TRBJ2-2
clone size: .
V gene: TRBV5-4
D gene: TRBD2
CDR3 DNA: TGTGCCAGCAGCCAAGGACTAGCGGGAGGCACCGGGGAGCTGTTTTTT
CDR3 protein: CASSQGLAGGTGELFF

J gene: TRBJ2-1
clone size: .
V gene: TRBV7-6
D gene: .
CDR3 DNA: TGTGCCAGCAGCTCAGGGGGCGGGGGAAGCAATGAGCAGTTCTTC
CDR3 protein: CASSSGGGGSNEQFF

J gene: TRBJ2-5
clone size: .
V gene: TRBV7-8
D gene: .
CDR3 DNA: TGTGCCAGCAGCTTAGTGAGGCTGACAGCTCAAGAGACCCAGTACTTC
CDR3 protein: CASSLVRLTAQETQYF

J gene: TRBJ2-7
clone size: .
V gene: TRBV27
D gene: TRBD1
CDR3 DNA: TGTGCCAGCAGGTTAACAGGGGAAGTCGCCTACGAGCAGTACTTC
CDR3 protein: CASRLTGEVAYEQYF

J gene: TRBJ2-1
clone size: .
V gene: TRBV5-5
D gene: .
CDR3 DNA: TGTGCCAGCAGCCAAAGGCCCATAGGGACGTTAGGCTCCTACAATGAGCAGTTCTTC
CDR3 protein: CASSQRPIGTLGSYNEQFF

J gene: TRBJ2-7
clone size: .
V gene: TRBV4-1
D gene: TRBD1
CDR3 DNA: TGCGCCAGCAGCCAAGATCGATTTCCCCTAGCTCGGACAGGGCCATCGACATACGAGCAGTACTTC
CDR3 protein: CASSQDRFPLARTGPSTYEQYF

J gene: TRBJ2-7
clone size: .
V gene: TRBV30
D gene: .
CDR3 DNA: TGTGCCTGGCCTGACAGACCGACCTACGAGCAGTACTTC
CDR3 protein: CAWPDRPTYEQYF

J gene: TRBJ1-5
clone size: .
V gene: TRBV30
D gene: TRBD1
CDR3 DNA: TGTGCCTGGGCCCGCGGGACAGGGGTCAATCAGCCCCAGCATTTT
CDR3 protein: CAWARGTGVNQPQHF

J gene: TRBJ1-1
clone size: .
V gene: TRBV5-4
D gene: TRBD1
CDR3 DNA: TGTGCCAGCAGCGCATTTGGACAGGATGAAGCTTTCTTT
CDR3 protein: CASSAFGQDEAFF

J gene: TRBJ2-1
clone size: .
V gene: TRBV11-2
D gene: TRBD1
CDR3 DNA: TGTGCCAGCAGCCGTTTGGGGACAGGGGAACTCCGGGAGCAGTTCTTC
CDR3 protein: CASSRLGTGELREQFF

J gene: TRBJ1-1
clone size: .
V gene: TRBV6-6
D gene: .
CDR3 DNA: TGTGCCGTAACAACTTCGACAAGGATGAACACTGAAGCTTTCTTT
CDR3 protein: CAVTTSTRMNTEAFF

J gene: TRBJ2-3
clone size: .
V gene: TRBV5-4
D gene: TRBD2
CDR3 DNA: TGTGCCAGCAGCTTGGGACCCCTCGGACTAGCGGGAGCCACAGATACGCAGTATTTT
CDR3 protein: CASSLGPLGLAGATDTQYF

J gene: TRBJ2-5
clone size: .
V gene: TRBV5-1
D gene: TRBD2
CDR3 DNA: TGCGCCAGCAGCTTGGTGGGACTAGCGGCAGAGACCCAGTACTTC
CDR3 protein: CASSLVGLAAETQYF

J gene: TRBJ2-3
clone size: .
V gene: TRBV5-1
D gene: .
CDR3 DNA: TGCGCCAGCAGCTTGGGGTCCGGGGGCGGAGCAGATACGCAGTATTTT
CDR3 protein: CASSLGSGGGADTQYF

J gene: TRBJ1-5
clone size: .
V gene: TRBV27
D gene: .
CDR3 DNA: TGTGCCAGCACCTCACGCGGGGGGTCCGGCCAGCCCCAGCATTTT
CDR3 protein: CASTSRGGSGQPQHF

J gene: TRBJ1-2
clone size: .
V gene: TRBV29-1
D gene: .
CDR3 DNA: TGCAGCGTTGAAGGCAGGGGATCTTTTGGCTACACCTTC
CDR3 protein: CSVEGRGSFGYTF

J gene: TRBJ1-5
clone size: .
V gene: TRBV7-8
D gene: .
CDR3 DNA: TGTGCCAGCAGCTCCGGGACGGCCTACAATCAGCCCCAGCATTTT
CDR3 protein: CASSSGTAYNQPQHF

J gene: TRBJ2-1
clone size: once
V gene: TRBV19
D gene: .
CDR3 DNA: TGTGCCAGTAGTATACTTCCCTCCACCCTGTACAATGAGCAGTTCTTC
CDR3 protein: CASSILPSTLYNEQFF

J gene: TRBJ2-3
clone size: .
V gene: TRBV7-2
D gene: TRBD2
CDR3 DNA: TGTGCCGGGGGGGAGTCGCCCACAGATACGCAGTATTTT
CDR3 protein: CAGGESPTDTQYF

J gene: TRBJ2-1
clone size: .
V gene: TRBV10-3
D gene: .
CDR3 DNA: TGTGCCATCAGTGACCTTAGCGGACTTCACAATGAGCAGTTCTTC
CDR3 protein: CAISDLSGLHNEQFF

J gene: TRBJ2-7
clone size: once
V gene: TRBV6-1
D gene: .
CDR3 DNA: TGTGCCAGCAGTGCCGTCTCAGACTTAAGCTCCTACGAGCAGTACTTC
CDR3 protein: CASSAVSDLSSYEQYF

J gene: TRBJ2-7
clone size: .
V gene: TRBV28
D gene: TRBD1
CDR3 DNA: TGTGCCAGCAGTCCCCCGGGACAGTCCTACGAGCAGTACTTC
CDR3 protein: CASSPPGQSYEQYF

J gene: TRBJ2-1
clone size: .
V gene: TRBV28
D gene: .
CDR3 DNA: TGTGCCACCGAGTACAATGAGCAGTTCTTC
CDR3 protein: CATEYNEQFF

J gene: TRBJ2-2
clone size: .
V gene: TRBV7-3
D gene: TRBD2
CDR3 DNA: TGTGCCAGCAGCAGACTAGCGGGAAACACCGGGGAGCTGTTTTTT
CDR3 protein: CASSRLAGNTGELFF

J gene: TRBJ1-2
clone size: .
V gene: TRBV6-1
D gene: .
CDR3 DNA: TGTGCCAGCAGTGAATTTTTAGATGGCTACACCTTC
CDR3 protein: CASSEFLDGYTF